This TCR beta chain was sequenced during a study of response to subunit inactivated influenza vaccine (dated by TCRdb to between 2018 and 2020). For the study in its entirety: The study used deep quantitative T cell receptor repertoire profiling to track responses to a trivalent subunit inactivated influenza vaccine. Points the paper makes about the study in general: The authors proposed that each seasonal influenza vaccination may bring in only a limited number of new T cells.

V lost 3 bases and J lost 0 bases; the stretch between them is 16 bases long. Including the terminal cysteine and phenylalanine, the CDR3 comprises 17 residues. Only the CDR3 portion is preserved as DNA: 51 bases, with reading frame beginning at the first base. Based on the germline V gene (reference sequence), the CDR1 and CDR2 sequences are LGHDT and YNNKEL. This clonotype was seen at least ten times. Its antigen remains undetermined. Base qualities are missing; no much larger clone stands one base away. The library was made by RT-PCR. TCRdb lists the instrument as Illumina HiSeq 2500. The public reads were quality trimmed at Q25 with fastp and then assembled into clones with MiXCR by TCRdb, keeping productive beta chains. Identical CDR3 proteins give one entry, which carries the most common genes and DNA. Recorded for this sample are hundreds of thousands of distinct CDR3 sequences; roughly 14% of them occurred a single time. Together, the top ten hold around 10% of the sample.

The clonotype originates from a man aged 45 to 65 who received an inactivated influenza vaccine. Donor details come from another sample of the same person, matched by shared clones. Sequenced here: PBMCs from blood, sampled about 12 days after vaccination. Recombination linked TRBV3-1 to TRBJ2-3, and possibly TRBD2, on 5 matching bases. The CDR3 has the sequence CASSHLAWLGSTDTQYF. The sequenced DNA is TGTGCCAGCAGCCATCTAGCATGGTTGGGAAGCACAGATACGCAGTATTTT.